This T cell receptor beta chain emerged from a study of T cells after yellow fever vaccination. Study-wide findings and caveats: Abundant bulk-derived clonotypes could contaminate FACS-sorted repertoires. The booster response re-showed most primary clones: 96% CD4, more than 80% CD8. A small share of clonotypes appeared in both CD4 and CD8 compartments.

CDR1 SGHRS and CDR2 YFSETQ come from the germline V gene. Trimming cost V 0 bases and J 10 bases, with 8 bases left between them. The CDR3 runs to 13 residues. This clonotype was counted a few times. Its specificity is unknown. The authors made TCR cDNA by 5'RACE template switching, adding a universal primer site and UMIs. TCRdb re-analysed the 5' RACE reads in MiXCR, keeping a single row per CDR3 protein. Of under 400,000 distinct CDR3 sequences listed, more than 9% are singletons. This TCR came from a man between 18 and 29 years old who received the YFV17D yellow fever vaccine. The gene calls are TRBV5-1 and TRBJ1-6, with a possible D match to TRBD1 (6 bases). The source material was PBMCs, sampled on the day of the first yellow fever vaccination. In DNA form, the CDR3 reads TGCGCCAGCAGCTTGGGACAGGACTCACCCCTCCACTTT. Protein: CASSLGQDSPLHF.